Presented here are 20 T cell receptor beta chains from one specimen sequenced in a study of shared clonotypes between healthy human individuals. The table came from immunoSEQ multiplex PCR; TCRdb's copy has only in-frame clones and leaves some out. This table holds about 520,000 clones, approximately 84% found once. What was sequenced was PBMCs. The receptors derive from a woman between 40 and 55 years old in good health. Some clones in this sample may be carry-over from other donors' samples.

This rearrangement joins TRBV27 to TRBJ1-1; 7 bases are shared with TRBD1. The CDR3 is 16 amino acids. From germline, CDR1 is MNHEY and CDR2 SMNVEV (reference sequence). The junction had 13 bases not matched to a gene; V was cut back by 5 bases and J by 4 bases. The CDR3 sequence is CASSPGSGQGGTEAFF. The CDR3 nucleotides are TGTGCCAGCAGTCCAGGATCAGGCCAGGGGGGCACTGAAGCTTTCTTT.

In nucleotides, the CDR3 is TGTGCCAGTAACAAAGCGGGAGGGTTCTACGAGCAGTACTTC. Translating gives CASNKAGGFYEQYF. The V and J genes are TRBV19 and TRBJ2-7; TRBD2 agrees at 10 bases. The germline V gene has CDR1 LNHDA and CDR2 SQIVND (reference sequence). After removal of 7 bases from V and 3 bases from J, the junction contained 6 bases not matched to a gene. The CDR3 totals 14 residues.

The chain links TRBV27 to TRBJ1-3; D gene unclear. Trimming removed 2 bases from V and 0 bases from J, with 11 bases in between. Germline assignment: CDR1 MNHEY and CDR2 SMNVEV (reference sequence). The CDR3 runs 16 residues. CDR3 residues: CASSLGSPSSGNTIYF. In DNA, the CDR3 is TGTGCCAGCAGTTTAGGGTCCCCGAGCTCTGGAAACACCATATATTTT.

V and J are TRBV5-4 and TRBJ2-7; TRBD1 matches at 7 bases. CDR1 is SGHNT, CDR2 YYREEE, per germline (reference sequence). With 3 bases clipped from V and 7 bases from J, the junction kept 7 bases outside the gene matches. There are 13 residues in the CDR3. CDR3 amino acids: CASSWTGMGEQYF. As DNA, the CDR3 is TGTGCCAGCAGCTGGACAGGAATGGGTGAGCAGTACTTC.

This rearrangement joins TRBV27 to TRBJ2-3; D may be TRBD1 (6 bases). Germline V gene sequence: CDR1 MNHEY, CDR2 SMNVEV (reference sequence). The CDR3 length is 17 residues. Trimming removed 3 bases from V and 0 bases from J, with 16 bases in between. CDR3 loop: CASSFEGTSYSTDTQYF. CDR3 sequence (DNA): TGTGCCAGCAGTTTCGAGGGGACATCCTATAGCACAGATACGCAGTATTTT.

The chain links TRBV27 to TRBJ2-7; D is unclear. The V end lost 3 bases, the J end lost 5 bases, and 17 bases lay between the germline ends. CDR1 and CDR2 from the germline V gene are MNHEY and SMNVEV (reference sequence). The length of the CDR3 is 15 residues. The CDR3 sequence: CASSFGGAYGDEQYF. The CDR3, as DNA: TGTGCCAGCAGTTTTGGTGGCGCCTACGGCGACGAGCAGTACTTC.

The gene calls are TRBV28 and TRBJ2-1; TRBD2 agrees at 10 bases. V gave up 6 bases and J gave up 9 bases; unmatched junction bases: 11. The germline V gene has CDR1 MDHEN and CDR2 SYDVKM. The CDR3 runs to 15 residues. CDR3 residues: CASRSYSGRRGEQFF. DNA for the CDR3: TGTGCCAGCAGGAGTTATAGCGGGAGGCGGGGTGAGCAGTTCTTC.

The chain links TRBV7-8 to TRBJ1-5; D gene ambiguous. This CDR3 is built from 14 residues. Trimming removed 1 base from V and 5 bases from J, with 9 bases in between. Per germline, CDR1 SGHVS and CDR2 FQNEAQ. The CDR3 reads CASSLVPKDQPQHF. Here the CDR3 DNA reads TGTGCCAGCAGCTTAGTCCCCAAGGATCAGCCCCAGCATTTT.

CDR3 in amino acids: CASSLLDRSLGEQYF. For the CDR3, the DNA is TGTGCCAGCAGCTTACTGGACAGATCCTTAGGCGAGCAGTACTTC. This chain uses TRBV7-9 with TRBJ2-7, with D possibly matching TRBD1 (6 bases). Germline lookup yields CDR1 SEHNR and CDR2 FQNEAQ (reference sequence). The CDR3 length is 15 residues. Trimming cost V 2 bases and J 6 bases, with 17 bases left between them.

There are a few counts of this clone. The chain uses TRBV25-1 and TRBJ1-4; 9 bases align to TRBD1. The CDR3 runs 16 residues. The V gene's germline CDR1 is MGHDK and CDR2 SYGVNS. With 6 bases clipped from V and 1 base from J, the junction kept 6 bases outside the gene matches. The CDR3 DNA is TGTGCCAGCAGCAGACAGGGGGGTGGAACTAATGAAAAACTGTTTTTT. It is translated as CASSRQGGGTNEKLFF.

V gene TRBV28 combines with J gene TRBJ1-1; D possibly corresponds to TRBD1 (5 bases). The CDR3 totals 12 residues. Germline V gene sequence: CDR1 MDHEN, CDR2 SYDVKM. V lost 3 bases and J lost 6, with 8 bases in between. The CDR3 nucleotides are TGTGCCAGCAGTTTTTGGGGGGCTGAAGCTTTCTTT. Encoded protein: CASSFWGAEAFF.

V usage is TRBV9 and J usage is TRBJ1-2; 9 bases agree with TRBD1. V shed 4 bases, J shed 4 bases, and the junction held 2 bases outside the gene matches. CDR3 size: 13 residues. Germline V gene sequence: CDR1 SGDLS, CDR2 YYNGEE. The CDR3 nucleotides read TGTGCCAGCAGCTTGACAGGGGGCTATGGCTACACCTTC. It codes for CASSLTGGYGYTF.

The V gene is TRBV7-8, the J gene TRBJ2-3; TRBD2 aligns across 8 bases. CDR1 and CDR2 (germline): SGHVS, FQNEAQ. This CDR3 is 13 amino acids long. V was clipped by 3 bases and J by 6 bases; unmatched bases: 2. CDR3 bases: TGTGCCAGCAGCTTTTCGGGAGGGGATACGCAGTATTTT. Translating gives CASSFSGGDTQYF. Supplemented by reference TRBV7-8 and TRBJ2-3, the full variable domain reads GAGVSQSPRYKVAKRGQDVALRCDPISGHVSLFWYQQALGQGPEFLTYFQNEAQLDKSGLPSDRFFAERPEGSVSTLKIQRTQQEDSAVYLCASSFSGGDTQYFGPGTRLTVL.

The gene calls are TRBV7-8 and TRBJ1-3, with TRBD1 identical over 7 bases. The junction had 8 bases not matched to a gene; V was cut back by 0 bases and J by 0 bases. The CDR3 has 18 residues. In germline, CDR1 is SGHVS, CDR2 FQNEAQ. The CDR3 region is CASSLAFPGQNSGNTIYF. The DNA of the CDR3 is TGTGCCAGCAGCTTAGCGTTCCCGGGACAGAACTCTGGAAACACCATATATTTT. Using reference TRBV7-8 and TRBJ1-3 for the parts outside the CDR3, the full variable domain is GAGVSQSPRYKVAKRGQDVALRCDPISGHVSLFWYQQALGQGPEFLTYFQNEAQLDKSGLPSDRFFAERPEGSVSTLKIQRTQQEDSAVYLCASSLAFPGQNSGNTIYFGEGSWLTVV.

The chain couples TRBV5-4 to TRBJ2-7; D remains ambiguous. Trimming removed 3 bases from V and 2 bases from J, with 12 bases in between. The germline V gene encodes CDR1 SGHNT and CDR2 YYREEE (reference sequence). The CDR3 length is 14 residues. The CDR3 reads CASSSGLSPYEQYF. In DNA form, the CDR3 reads TGTGCCAGCAGCTCCGGGCTCTCCCCCTACGAGCAGTACTTC.

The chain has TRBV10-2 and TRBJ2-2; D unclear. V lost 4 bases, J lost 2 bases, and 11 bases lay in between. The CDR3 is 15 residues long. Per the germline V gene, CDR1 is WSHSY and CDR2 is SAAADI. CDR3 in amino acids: CASSVGPVNTGELFF. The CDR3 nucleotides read TGCGCCAGCAGTGTGGGTCCAGTTAACACCGGGGAGCTGTTTTTT.

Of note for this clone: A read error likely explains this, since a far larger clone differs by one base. CDR3 DNA sequence: TGTGCCAGCAGCCAAGGCCTGGACAGCCAGAGGGCTTTCTTT. Its translation is CASSQGLDSQRAFF. This chain connects TRBV4-2 to TRBJ1-1; possible D gene TRBD1, 6 bases. This CDR3 has 14 amino acids. Germline loops: CDR1 LGHNA, CDR2 YNFKEQ. V was pared by 1 base and J by 11 bases, with 17 bases between.

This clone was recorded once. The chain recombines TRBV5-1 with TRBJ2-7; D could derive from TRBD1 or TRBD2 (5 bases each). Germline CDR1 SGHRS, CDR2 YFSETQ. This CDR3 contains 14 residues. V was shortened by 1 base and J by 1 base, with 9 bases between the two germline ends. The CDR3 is CASSLPGASYEQYF. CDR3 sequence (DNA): TGCGCCAGCAGCTTGCCCGGGGCGTCCTACGAGCAGTACTTC.

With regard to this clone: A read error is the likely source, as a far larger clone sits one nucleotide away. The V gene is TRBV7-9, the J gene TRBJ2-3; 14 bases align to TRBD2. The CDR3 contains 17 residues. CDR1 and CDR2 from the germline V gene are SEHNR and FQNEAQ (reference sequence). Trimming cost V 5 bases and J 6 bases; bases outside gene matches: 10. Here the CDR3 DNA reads TGTGCCAGCAGCCTAAAGGGACTAGCGGGAGCTTCGGATACGCAGTATTTT. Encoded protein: CASSLKGLAGASDTQYF.

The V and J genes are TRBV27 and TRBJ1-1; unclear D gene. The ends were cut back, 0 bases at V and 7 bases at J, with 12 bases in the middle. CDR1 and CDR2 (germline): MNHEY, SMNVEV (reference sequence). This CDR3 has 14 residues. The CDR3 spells CASSLSARAGEAFF. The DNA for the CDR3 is TGTGCCAGCAGTTTATCGGCGAGGGCGGGTGAAGCTTTCTTT.